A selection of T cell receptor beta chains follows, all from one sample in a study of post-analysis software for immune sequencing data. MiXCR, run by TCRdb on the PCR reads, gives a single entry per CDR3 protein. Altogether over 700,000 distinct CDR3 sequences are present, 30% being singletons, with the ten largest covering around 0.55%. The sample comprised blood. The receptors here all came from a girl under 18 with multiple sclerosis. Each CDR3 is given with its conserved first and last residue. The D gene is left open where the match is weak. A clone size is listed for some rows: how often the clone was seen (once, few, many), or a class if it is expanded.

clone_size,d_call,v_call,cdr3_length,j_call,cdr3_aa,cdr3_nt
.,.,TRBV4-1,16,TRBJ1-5,CASSHPLEGDNQPQHF,TGCGCCAGCAGCCACCCTCTCGAAGGTGACAATCAGCCCCAGCATTTT
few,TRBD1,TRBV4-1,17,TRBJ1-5,CASSQDPGQGVSQPQHF,TGCGCCAGCAGCCAAGATCCGGGACAGGGGGTTAGTCAGCCCCAGCATTTT
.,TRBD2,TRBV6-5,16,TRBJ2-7,CASSYSIPSGTNEQYF,TGTGCCAGCAGTTACTCGATTCCTAGCGGGACCAATGAGCAGTACTTC
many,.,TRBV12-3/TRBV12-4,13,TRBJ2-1,CASSLQGYNEQFF,TGTGCCAGCAGCCTACAGGGTTACAATGAGCAGTTCTTC
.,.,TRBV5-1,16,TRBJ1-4,CASSLVGASTNEKLFF,TGCGCCAGCAGCTTGGTGGGGGCATCTACTAATGAAAAACTGTTTTTT
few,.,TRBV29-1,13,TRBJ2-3,CSTSGPGIDTQYF,TGCAGCACTTCAGGGCCGGGAATAGATACGCAGTATTTT
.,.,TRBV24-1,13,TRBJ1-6,CATSESTQGTLHF,TGTGCCACCAGTGAGTCCACCCAGGGTACCCTCCACTTT
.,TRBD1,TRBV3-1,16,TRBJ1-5,CASSQTTGQGFQPQHF,TGTGCCAGCAGTCAAACCACGGGACAGGGGTTTCAGCCCCAGCATTTT
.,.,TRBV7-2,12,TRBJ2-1,CASSLFCGEQFF,TGTGCCAGCAGCTTATTTTGCGGAGAGCAGTTCTTC
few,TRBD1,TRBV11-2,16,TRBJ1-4,CASRSRATGVNEKLFF,TGTGCCAGCAGGTCTAGGGCGACAGGGGTTAATGAAAAACTGTTTTTT
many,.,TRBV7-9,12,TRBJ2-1,CASSKAHNEQFF,TGTGCCAGCAGCAAGGCCCACAATGAGCAGTTCTTC
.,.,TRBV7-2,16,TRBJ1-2,CASSLDPVQRNYGYTF,TGTGCCAGCAGCTTAGATCCGGTCCAGCGTAACTATGGCTACACCTTC
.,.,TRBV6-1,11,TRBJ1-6,CASYWGRALHF,TGTGCCAGCTATTGGGGCAGGGCCCTCCACTTT
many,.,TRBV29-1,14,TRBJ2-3,CSLVGRGKSDTQYF,TGCAGCCTTGTAGGGAGGGGGAAGTCAGATACGCAGTATTTT
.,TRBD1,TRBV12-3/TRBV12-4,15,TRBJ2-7,CASSQRTGTGNEQYF,TGTGCCAGCAGTCAACGCACCGGGACAGGGAACGAGCAGTACTTC
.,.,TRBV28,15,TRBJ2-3,CASSPDRRRTDTQYF,TGTGCCAGCTCCCCTGATCGGCGGCGCACAGATACGCAGTATTTT
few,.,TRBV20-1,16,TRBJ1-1,CSARTQRNPQNTEAFF,TGCAGTGCTAGGACACAGCGAAACCCCCAGAACACTGAAGCTTTCTTT
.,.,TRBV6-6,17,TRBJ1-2,CASSYRLQAERNYGYTF,TGTGCCAGCAGTTACCGCCTCCAGGCAGAGAGAAACTATGGCTACACCTTC
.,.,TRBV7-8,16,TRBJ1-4,CASSLSVSRTNEKLFF,TGTGCCAGCAGCTTATCCGTATCACGGACTAATGAAAAACTGTTTTTT
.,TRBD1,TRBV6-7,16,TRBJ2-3,CASSPVHRGRADTQYF,TGTGCCAGCAGTCCCGTTCACAGGGGGCGTGCAGATACGCAGTATTTT
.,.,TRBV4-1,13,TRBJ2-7,CANSQGLSYEQYF,TGCGCCAACAGCCAGGGTCTCTCCTACGAGCAGTACTTC
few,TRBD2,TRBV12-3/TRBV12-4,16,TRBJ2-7,CASSLGTSGFSYEQYF,TGTGCCAGCAGTCTAGGGACTAGCGGGTTCTCCTACGAGCAGTACTTC
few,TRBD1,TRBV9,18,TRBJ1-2,CASSLERDRGDRNYGYTF,TGTGCCAGCAGCCTCGAGCGGGACAGGGGGGACCGGAACTATGGCTACACCTTC
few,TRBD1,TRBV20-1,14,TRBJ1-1,CSASAEGAGTEAFF,TGCAGTGCTTCCGCCGAGGGGGCAGGCACTGAAGCTTTCTTT
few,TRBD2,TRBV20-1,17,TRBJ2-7,CSAARAGGPLQQSEQYF,TGCAGTGCAGCCAGAGCGGGAGGCCCCTTGCAGCAAAGCGAGCAGTACTTC
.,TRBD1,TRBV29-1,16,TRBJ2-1,CSVRGGTGKFYNEQFF,TGCAGCGTTCGGGGTGGGACAGGAAAGTTCTACAATGAGCAGTTCTTC
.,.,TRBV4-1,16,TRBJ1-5,CASSQTGSALNQPQHF,TGCGCCAGCAGCCAAACCGGCTCAGCCCTCAATCAGCCCCAGCATTTT
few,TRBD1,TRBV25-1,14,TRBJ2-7,CASTSTGGSYEQYF,TGTGCCAGCACATCGACAGGGGGGTCCTACGAGCAGTACTTC
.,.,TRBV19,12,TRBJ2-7,CASSIRDNEQYF,TGTGCCAGTAGTATACGGGACAATGAGCAGTACTTC
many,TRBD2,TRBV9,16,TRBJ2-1,CASSVELSGTGNEQFF,TGTGCCAGCAGCGTAGAACTTAGCGGGACGGGCAATGAGCAGTTCTTC
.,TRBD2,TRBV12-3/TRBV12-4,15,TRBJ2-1,CASSFGSGSVDEQFF,TGTGCCAGCAGTTTTGGTAGCGGGAGTGTCGATGAGCAGTTCTTC
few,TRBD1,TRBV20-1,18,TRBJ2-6,CSAPTSGTGFSGANVLTF,TGCAGTGCGCCCACGTCCGGGACAGGCTTCTCTGGGGCCAACGTCCTGACTTTC